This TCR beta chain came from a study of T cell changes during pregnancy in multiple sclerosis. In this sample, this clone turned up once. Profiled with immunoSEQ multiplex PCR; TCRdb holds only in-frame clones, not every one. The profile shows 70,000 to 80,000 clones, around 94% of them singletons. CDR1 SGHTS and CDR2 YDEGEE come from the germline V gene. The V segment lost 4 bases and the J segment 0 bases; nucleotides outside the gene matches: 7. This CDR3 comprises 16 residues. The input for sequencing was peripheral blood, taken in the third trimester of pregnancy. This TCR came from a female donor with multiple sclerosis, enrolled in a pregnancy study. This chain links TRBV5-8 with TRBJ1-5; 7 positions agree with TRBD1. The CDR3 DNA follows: TGTGCCAGCAGCCGGGACAGAATAAATAGCAATCAGCCCCAGCATTTT. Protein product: CASSRDRINSNQPQHF.